This T cell receptor (beta chain) was captured in a study of technical replicates of blood from a handful of donors. Germline V gene sequence: CDR1 SGHTA, CDR2 FQGTGA. Trimming took off 2 bases at V and 5 bases at J, with 10 bases between the two ends. The CDR3 has 14 residues. Some clones are missing from TCRdb's copy, which holds only in-frame ones; the method was immunoSEQ multiplex PCR. The sample yields more than 90,000 clones, 95% seen once. The sequencing input was T cells isolated from PBMCs. V is TRBV7-3 and J is TRBJ2-1; D is uncertain. The receptor was isolated from a human donor in good health. The CDR3 region is CASSLVEKNNEQFF. The CDR3 DNA reads TGTGCCAGCAGCTTAGTGGAGAAAAACAATGAGCAGTTCTTC.